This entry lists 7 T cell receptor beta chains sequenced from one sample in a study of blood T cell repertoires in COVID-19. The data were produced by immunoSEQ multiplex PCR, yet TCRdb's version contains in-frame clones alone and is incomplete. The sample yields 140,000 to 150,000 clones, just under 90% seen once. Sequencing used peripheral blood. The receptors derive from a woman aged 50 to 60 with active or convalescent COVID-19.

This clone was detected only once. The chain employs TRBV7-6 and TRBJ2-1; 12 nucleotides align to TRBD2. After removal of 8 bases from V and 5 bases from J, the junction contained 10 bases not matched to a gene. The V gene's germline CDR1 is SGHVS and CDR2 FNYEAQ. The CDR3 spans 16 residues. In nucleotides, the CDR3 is TGTGCCAGCTCCTCCCTAGCGGGAGGGGGAAACAATGAGCAGTTCTTC. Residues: CASSSLAGGGNNEQFF.

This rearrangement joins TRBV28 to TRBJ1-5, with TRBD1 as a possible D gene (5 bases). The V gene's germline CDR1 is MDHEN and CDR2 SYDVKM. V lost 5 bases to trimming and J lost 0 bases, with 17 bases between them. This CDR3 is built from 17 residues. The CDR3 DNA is TGTGCCAGCAGTCCGAATCCAGGGCTTTATAGCAATCAGCCCCAGCATTTT. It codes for CASSPNPGLYSNQPQHF.

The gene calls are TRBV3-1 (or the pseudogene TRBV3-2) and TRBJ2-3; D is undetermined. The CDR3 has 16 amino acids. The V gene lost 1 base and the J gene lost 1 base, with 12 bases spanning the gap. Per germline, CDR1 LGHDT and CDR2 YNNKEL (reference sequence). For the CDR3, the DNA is TGTGCCAGCAGCCAAGCCTCCCTTCCCCGCACAGATACGCAGTATTTT. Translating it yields CASSQASLPRTDTQYF.

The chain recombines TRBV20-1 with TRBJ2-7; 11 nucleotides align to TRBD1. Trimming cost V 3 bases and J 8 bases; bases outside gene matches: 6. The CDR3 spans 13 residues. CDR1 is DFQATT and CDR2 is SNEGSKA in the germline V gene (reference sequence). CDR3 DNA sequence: TGCAGTGCTAGTGGGACAGGGGGTCCCCAGCAGTACTTC. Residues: CSASGTGGPQQYF.

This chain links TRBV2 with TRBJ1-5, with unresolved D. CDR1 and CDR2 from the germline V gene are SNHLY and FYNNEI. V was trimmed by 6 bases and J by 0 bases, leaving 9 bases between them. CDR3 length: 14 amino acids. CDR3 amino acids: CASSSGFSNQPQHF. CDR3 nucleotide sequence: TGTGCCAGCAGCAGTGGTTTTAGCAATCAGCCCCAGCATTTT.

This chain's CDR3 is CASSLTLRGSTDTQYF. The CDR3 coding sequence is TGTGCCAGCAGCTTAACTCTAAGGGGGAGCACAGATACGCAGTATTTT. The chain joins TRBV7-3 to TRBJ2-3; a possible D gene is TRBD1 (6 bases). This CDR3 is built from 16 residues. With 0 bases removed from V and 0 bases from J, the gap between germline ends came to 10 bases. In germline, CDR1 is SGHTA, CDR2 FQGTGA. Variable domain in full (rest from reference TRBV7-3 and TRBJ2-3): GAGVSQTPSNKVTEKGKYVELRCDPISGHTALYWYRQSLGQGPEFLIYFQGTGAADDSGLPNDRFFAVRPEGSVSTLKIQRTERGDSAVYLCASSLTLRGSTDTQYFGPGTRLTVL.

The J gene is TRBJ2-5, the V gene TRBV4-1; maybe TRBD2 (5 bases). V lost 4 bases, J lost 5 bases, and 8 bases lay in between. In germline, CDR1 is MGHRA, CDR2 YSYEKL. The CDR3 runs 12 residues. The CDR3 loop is CASSRTGETQYF. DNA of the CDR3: TGCGCCAGCAGCCGGACGGGGGAGACCCAGTACTTC.